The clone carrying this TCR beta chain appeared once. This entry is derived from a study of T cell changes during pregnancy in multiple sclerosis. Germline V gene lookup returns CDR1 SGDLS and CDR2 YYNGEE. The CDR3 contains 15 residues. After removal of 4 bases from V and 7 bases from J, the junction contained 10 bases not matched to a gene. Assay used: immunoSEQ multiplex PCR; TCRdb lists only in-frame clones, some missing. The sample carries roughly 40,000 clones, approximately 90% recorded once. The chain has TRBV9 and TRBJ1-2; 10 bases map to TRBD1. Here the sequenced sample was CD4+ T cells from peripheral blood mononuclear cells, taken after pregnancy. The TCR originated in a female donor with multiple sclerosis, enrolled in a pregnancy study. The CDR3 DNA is TGTGCCAGCAGCCCTACCGGGACAGGGGAGGGTGGCTACACCTTC. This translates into CASSPTGTGEGGYTF.